Sequencing of this T cell receptor (beta chain) was carried out in a study of Graves' ophthalmopathy and Graves' hyperthyroidism. Amplification targeted the TCR beta CDR3 regions, with RNA transcripts as the source material. First-round RT-PCR used HTBI primers; second-round multiplex PCR followed. TCRdb re-called the multiplex PCR reads through MiXCR, storing one row per CDR3 protein. The sample has more than 150,000 distinct CDR3 sequences, 30% to 45% seen once. At least ten counts were recorded for this clonotype. Germline V gives CDR1 SGHVS, CDR2 FQNEAQ. The V segment lost 7 bases and the J segment 1 base; nucleotides outside the gene matches: 4. CDR3 length: 14 residues.

The V gene is TRBV7-8, the J gene TRBJ1-1; TRBD1 matches 9 bases. The sequenced sample was peripheral blood. The receptor was derived from a middle-aged woman with Graves' ophthalmopathy. CDR3 residues: CASIPDRGNTEAFF. As DNA, the CDR3 is TGTGCCAGCATCCCGGACAGGGGGAACACTGAAGCTTTCTTT.